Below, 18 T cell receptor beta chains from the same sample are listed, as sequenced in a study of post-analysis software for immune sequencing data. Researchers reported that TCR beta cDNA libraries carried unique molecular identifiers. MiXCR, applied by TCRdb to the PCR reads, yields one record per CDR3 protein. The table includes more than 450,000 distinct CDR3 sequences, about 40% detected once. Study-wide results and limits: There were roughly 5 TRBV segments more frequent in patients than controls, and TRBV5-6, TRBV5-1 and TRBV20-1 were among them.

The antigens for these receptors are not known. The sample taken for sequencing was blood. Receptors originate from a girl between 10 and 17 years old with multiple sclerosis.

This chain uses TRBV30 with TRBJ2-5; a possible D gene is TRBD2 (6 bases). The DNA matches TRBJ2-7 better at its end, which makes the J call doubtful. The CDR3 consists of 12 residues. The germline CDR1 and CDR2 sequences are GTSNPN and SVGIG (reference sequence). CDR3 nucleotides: TGTGCCTGGGGGGGGTCTGGGCACGAGCAGTACTTC. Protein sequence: CAWGGSGHEQYF.

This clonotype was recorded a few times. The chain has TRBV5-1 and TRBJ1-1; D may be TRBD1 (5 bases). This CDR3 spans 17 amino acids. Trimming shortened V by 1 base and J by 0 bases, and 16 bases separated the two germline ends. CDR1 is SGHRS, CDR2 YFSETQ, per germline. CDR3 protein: CASSLFPQGLMNTEAFF. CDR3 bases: TGCGCCAGCAGCTTGTTCCCCCAGGGTCTCATGAACACTGAAGCTTTCTTT.

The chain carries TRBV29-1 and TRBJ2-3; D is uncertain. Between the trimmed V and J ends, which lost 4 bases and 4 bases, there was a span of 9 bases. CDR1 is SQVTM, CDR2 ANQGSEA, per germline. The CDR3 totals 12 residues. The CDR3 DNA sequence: TGCAGCGTTGTAGTAGCCGCAGATACGCAGTATTTT. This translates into CSVVVAADTQYF.

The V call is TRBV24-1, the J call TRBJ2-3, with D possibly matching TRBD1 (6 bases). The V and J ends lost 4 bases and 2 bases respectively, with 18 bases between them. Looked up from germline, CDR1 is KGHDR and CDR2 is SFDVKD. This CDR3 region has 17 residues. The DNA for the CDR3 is TGTGCCACCAGTGACGGTGACATCAGGGGCCCCACAGATACGCAGTATTTT. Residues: CATSDGDIRGPTDTQYF.

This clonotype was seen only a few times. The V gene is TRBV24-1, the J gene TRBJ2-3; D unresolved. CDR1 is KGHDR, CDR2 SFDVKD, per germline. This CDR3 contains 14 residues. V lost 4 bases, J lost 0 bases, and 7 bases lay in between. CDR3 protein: CATSEAASTDTQYF. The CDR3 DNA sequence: TGTGCCACCAGTGAGGCAGCTAGCACAGATACGCAGTATTTT.

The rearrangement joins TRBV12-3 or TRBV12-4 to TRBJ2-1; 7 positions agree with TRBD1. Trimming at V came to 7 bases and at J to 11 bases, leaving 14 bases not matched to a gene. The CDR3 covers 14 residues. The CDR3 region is CASTFGTAGRQQFF. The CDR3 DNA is TGTGCCAGCACCTTTGGGACAGCCGGCCGGCAGCAGTTCTTC.

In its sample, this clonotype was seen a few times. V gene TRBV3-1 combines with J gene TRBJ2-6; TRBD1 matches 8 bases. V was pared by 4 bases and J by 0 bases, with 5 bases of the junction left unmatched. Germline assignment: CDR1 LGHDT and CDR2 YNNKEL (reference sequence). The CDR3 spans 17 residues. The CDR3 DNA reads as TGTGCCAGCAGCCTTTCCCAGGGGGCCTCTGGGGCCAACGTCCTGACTTTC. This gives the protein CASSLSQGASGANVLTF.

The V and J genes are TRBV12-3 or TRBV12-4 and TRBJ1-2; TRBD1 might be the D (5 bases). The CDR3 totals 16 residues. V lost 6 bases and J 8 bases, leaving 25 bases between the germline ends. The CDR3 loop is CASRTTGTSTLRGYTF. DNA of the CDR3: TGTGCCAGCAGAACAACCGGGACGTCGACCTTGAGAGGCTACACCTTC.

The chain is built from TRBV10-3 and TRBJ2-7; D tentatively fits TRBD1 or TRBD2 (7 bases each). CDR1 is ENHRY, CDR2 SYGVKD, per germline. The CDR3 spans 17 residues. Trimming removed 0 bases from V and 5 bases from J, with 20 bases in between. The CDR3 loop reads CAISESPLGRGGDEQYF. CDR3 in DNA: TGTGCCATCAGTGAGTCGCCCCTCGGCAGGGGGGGAGACGAGCAGTACTTC.

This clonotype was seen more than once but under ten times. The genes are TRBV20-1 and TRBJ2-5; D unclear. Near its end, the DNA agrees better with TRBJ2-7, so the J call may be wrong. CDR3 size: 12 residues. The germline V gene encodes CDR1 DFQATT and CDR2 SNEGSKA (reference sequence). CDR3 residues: CSARTGFGEQYF. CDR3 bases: TGCAGTGCTAGAACCGGGTTTGGCGAGCAGTACTTC.

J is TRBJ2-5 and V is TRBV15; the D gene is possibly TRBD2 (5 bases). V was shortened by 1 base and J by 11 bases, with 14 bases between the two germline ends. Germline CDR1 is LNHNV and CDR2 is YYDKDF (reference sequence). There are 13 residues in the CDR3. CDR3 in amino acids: CATSRVPGNEQYF. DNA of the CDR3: TGTGCCACCAGCAGAGTTCCGGGGAATGAGCAGTACTTC.

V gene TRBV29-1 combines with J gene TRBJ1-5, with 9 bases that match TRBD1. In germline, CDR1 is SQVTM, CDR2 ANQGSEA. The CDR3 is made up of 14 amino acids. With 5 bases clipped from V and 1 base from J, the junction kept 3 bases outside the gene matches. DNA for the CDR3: TGCAGCGTTAAGGACAGGGGCAGCAATCAGCCCCAGCATTTT. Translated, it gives CSVKDRGSNQPQHF.

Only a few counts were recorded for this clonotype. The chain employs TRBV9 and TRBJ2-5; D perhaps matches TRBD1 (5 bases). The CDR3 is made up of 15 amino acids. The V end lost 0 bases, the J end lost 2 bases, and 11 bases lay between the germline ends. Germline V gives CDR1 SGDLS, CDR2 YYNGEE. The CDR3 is CASSVASGQQETQYF. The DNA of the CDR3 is TGTGCCAGCAGCGTAGCTTCAGGGCAACAAGAGACCCAGTACTTC. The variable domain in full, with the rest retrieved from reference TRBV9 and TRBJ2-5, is DSGVTQTPKHLITATGQRVTLRCSPRSGDLSVYWYQQSLDQGLQFLIQYYNGEERAKGNILERFSAQQFPDLHSELNLSSLELGDSALYFCASSVASGQQETQYFGPGTRLLVL.

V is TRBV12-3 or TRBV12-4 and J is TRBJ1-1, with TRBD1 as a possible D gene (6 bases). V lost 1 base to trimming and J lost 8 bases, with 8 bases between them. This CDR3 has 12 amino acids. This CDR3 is CASSLGGPEAFF. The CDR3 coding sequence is TGTGCCAGCAGTTTAGGGGGGCCCGAAGCTTTCTTT.

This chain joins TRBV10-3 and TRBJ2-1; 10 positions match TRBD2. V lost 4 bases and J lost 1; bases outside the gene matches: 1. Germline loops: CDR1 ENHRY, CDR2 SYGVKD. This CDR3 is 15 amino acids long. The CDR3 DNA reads TGTGCCATCAGTGGAGCGGGAGGGTCCTACAATGAGCAGTTCTTC. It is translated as CAISGAGGSYNEQFF.

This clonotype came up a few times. The CDR3 sequence is CASNPGQTDTQYF. The CDR3 DNA is TGTGCCAGCAACCCCGGCCAGACGGATACGCAGTATTTT. This chain joins TRBV12-3 or TRBV12-4 and TRBJ2-3; D gene uncertain. The ends were cut back, 7 bases at V and 6 bases at J, with 14 bases in the middle. The CDR3 runs to 13 residues.

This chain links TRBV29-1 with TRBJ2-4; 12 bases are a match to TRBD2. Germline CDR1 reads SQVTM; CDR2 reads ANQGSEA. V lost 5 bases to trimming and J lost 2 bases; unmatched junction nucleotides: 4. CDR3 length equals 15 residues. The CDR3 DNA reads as TGCAGCGTTTTGGGACTAGCGGGCTCCAAAAACATTCAGTACTTC. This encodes CSVLGLAGSKNIQYF.

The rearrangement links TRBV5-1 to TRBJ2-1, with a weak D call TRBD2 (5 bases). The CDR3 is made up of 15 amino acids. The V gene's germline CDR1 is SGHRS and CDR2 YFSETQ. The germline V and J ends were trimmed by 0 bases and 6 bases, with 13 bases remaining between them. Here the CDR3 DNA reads TGCGCCAGCAGCTTGGCGGGGTCCACGCGCAATGAGCAGTTCTTC. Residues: CASSLAGSTRNEQFF. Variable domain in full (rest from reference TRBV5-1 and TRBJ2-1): KAGVTQTPRYLIKTRGQQVTLSCSPISGHRSVSWYQQTPGQGLQFLFEYFSETQRNKGNFPGRFSGRQFSNSRSEMNVSTLELGDSALYLCASSLAGSTRNEQFFGPGTRLTVL.